Presented here are 5 T cell receptor beta chains from one specimen sequenced in a study of human T cells and chemical hapten exposure. Time point noted: healthy volunteer bleed at 2 weeks. Unfractionated whole blood yielded total RNA. Each CDR3 protein is one row after TCRdb ran MiXCR on the RACE reads. Of tens of thousands of distinct CDR3 sequences in the sample, about 4.5% were seen once. Specimen: whole blood. The receptors derive from a female donor in good health. Some clones in this sample may be carry-over from other donors' samples.

The rearrangement uses TRBV4-1 and TRBJ1-5, with 12 bases that match TRBD1. This CDR3 has 20 residues. J lost 3 bases, V lost 4 bases, and 16 bases had no gene match. CDR1 and CDR2 from the germline V gene are MGHRA and YSYEKL. Here the CDR3 DNA reads TGCGCCAGCAGCCCAAAATGGGGACAGGGGGCGATGGGAAACAATCAGCCCCAGCATTTT. This encodes CASSPKWGQGAMGNNQPQHF.

This clonotype was picked up many times. The chain links TRBV20-1 to TRBJ2-2; 9 positions match TRBD2. The ends lost 1 base at V and 5 bases at J; junction bases unmatched: 5. Germline-derived CDR1 and CDR2 are DFQATT and SNEGSKA (reference sequence). The length of the CDR3 is 15 residues. The CDR3 DNA reads TGCAGTGCTAGAGTCCTAGCGGGGACGACCGGGGAGCTGTTTTTT. Its translation is CSARVLAGTTGELFF.

This clonotype was seen at least ten times. The chain couples TRBV3-1 to TRBJ2-2; D gene uncertain. The germline V and J ends were trimmed by 0 bases and 5 bases, with 10 bases remaining between them. The CDR3 totals 15 residues. Germline CDR1 is LGHDT and CDR2 is YNNKEL (reference sequence). In DNA, the CDR3 is TGTGCCAGCAGCCAAGATTCCTCGCCAACCGGGGAGCTGTTTTTT. Translation: CASSQDSSPTGELFF.

This clonotype was recorded at least ten times. The chain recombines TRBV30 with TRBJ1-2, with a tentative D call TRBD1 (6 bases). Trimming cost V 3 bases and J 7 bases, with 18 bases left between them. This CDR3 region has 14 residues. Germline values: CDR1 GTSNPN, CDR2 SVGIG (reference sequence). CDR3 sequence (DNA): TGTGCCTGGAGAATTAGGACAGATATTGCTGGCTACACCTTC. Translating it yields CAWRIRTDIAGYTF.

The V and J genes are TRBV19 and TRBJ2-3; a weak D match, TRBD2 (5 bases). V was pared by 4 bases and J by 4 bases, with 9 bases between. The length of the CDR3 is 13 residues. The germline V gene encodes CDR1 LNHDA and CDR2 SQIVND (reference sequence). For the CDR3, the DNA is TGTGCCAGTAGTAGGGAGACCGCAGATACGCAGTATTTT. Its translation is CASSRETADTQYF.